The 27 T cell receptor beta chains presented below share a single source sample, sequenced in a study of control samples from healthy donors and cancer patients. The method was immunoSEQ multiplex PCR; TCRdb's version includes in-frame clones alone and lacks a portion of them. The profile shows over 150,000 clones, more than 85% of them singletons. The sequenced sample was blood. These receptors were obtained from a woman between 40 and 50 years old in good health.

The J gene is TRBJ1-5, the V gene TRBV12-5; D remains unclear. V was clipped by 6 bases and J by 8 bases, with 8 bases between them. Germline V gives CDR1 LGHNT, CDR2 FRNRAP. CDR3 size: 11 residues. The CDR3 DNA reads as TGTGCTAGTGGAAAATGGGAGCCCCAGCATTTT. This encodes CASGKWEPQHF.

The chain uses TRBV4-2 and TRBJ2-1, with 9 bases aligning to TRBD2. The V gene end was trimmed by 0 bases and the J gene end by 7 bases; junction bases not matched to a gene: 7. CDR3 length equals 16 residues. The germline V gene encodes CDR1 LGHNA and CDR2 YNFKEQ. CDR3 residues: CASSQDRGGGLNEQFF. In nucleotides, the CDR3 is TGTGCCAGCAGCCAAGATCGCGGGGGGGGGCTGAATGAGCAGTTCTTC.

The chain combines TRBV11-2 with TRBJ2-3, with a tentative D call TRBD1 (5 bases). The germline V gene encodes CDR1 SGHAT and CDR2 FQNNGV. Trimming removed 1 base at V and 0 bases at J, with 8 bases between. The CDR3 has 15 residues. The CDR3 spells CASSLVGRSTDTQYF. CDR3 nucleotides: TGTGCCAGCAGCTTAGTGGGGCGGAGCACAGATACGCAGTATTTT.

The chain employs TRBV5-1 and TRBJ2-2, with D perhaps matching TRBD1 or TRBD2 (5 bases each). V dropped 3 bases and J dropped 7 bases, with 13 bases sitting between them. CDR1 SGHRS and CDR2 YFSETQ come from the germline V gene. The CDR3 is 14 amino acids. CDR3 DNA: TGCGCCAGCAGCTATCTCGGGGCGGGCGGGGAGCTGTTTTTT. It yields the protein CASSYLGAGGELFF.

The gene calls are TRBV5-1 and TRBJ1-1; perhaps TRBD1 as D (6 bases). The V end lost 3 bases, the J end lost 5 bases, and 14 bases lay between the germline ends. The CDR3 is made up of 14 amino acids. Germline CDR1 is SGHRS and CDR2 is YFSETQ. CDR3 sequence (DNA): TGCGCCAGCAGCTATGTAACAGGGCGAACTGAAGCTTTCTTT. Protein: CASSYVTGRTEAFF.

The chain recombines TRBV10-3 with TRBJ2-3; D perhaps matches TRBD1 (5 bases). Germline V lookup: CDR1 ENHRY, CDR2 SYGVKD. V lost 0 bases to trimming and J lost 2 bases, with 12 bases between them. The CDR3 loop spans 16 amino acids. The CDR3 here is CAISESPTEATDTQYF. CDR3 nucleotide sequence: TGTGCCATCAGTGAGTCCCCGACAGAGGCCACAGATACGCAGTATTTT.

This chain uses TRBV7-9 with TRBJ1-1; D unclear. CDR3 size: 15 residues. The V end was cut by 1 base, the J end by 1 base, with 10 bases between. The V gene's germline CDR1 is SEHNR and CDR2 FQNEAQ (reference sequence). CDR3 in DNA: TGTGCCAGCAGCTTAGGGTCCCTCGGGAACACTGAAGCTTTCTTT. This translates into CASSLGSLGNTEAFF.

To note about this clone: Compared with germline, one end of the junction differs, possibly owing to a read error. The chain combines TRBV15 with TRBJ2-1, with a possible D match to TRBD2 (5 bases). The CDR3 extends over 13 amino acids. Per germline, CDR1 LNHNV and CDR2 YYDKDF (reference sequence). The CDR3 loop reads CATNRGSYNEQFF. In DNA form, the CDR3 reads TGTGCCACCAACAGAGGGTCCTACAATGAGCAGTTCTTC.

The chain employs TRBV6-2 or TRBV6-3 and TRBJ1-1; TRBD1 might be the D (5 bases). Germline loops: CDR1 MNHEY, CDR2 SVGEGT. CDR3 length equals 16 residues. The ends were cut back, 0 bases at V and 3 bases at J, with 14 bases in the middle. This CDR3 is CASSYSLWGKDTEAFF. The CDR3 bases are TGTGCCAGCAGTTACTCCCTCTGGGGGAAGGACACTGAAGCTTTCTTT.

The count of this clone is one. J is TRBJ1-1 and V is TRBV5-1, with 8 bases lining up with TRBD1. The germline gives CDR1 SGHRS, CDR2 YFSETQ. CDR3 length equals 17 residues. Losses at the gene ends were 2 bases for V and 3 bases for J; bases not matched to a gene: 12. The CDR3 loop is CASSFNKATGVDTEAFF. Here the CDR3 DNA reads TGCGCCAGCAGCTTCAATAAAGCGACAGGGGTAGACACTGAAGCTTTCTTT.

The chain combines TRBV6-5 with TRBJ1-1; 9 bases fit TRBD1. Per the germline V gene, CDR1 is MNHEY and CDR2 is SVGAGI. The CDR3 is 12 residues long. V trimming: 7 bases; J trimming: 11 bases; junction bases outside the gene matches: 8. As DNA, the CDR3 is TGTGCCAGCAAGAGACAGGGGGTGGGGGCTTTCTTT. As protein: CASKRQGVGAFF.

A word on this clone: The germline gene is not matched at one end of the junction; a read error may be the cause. V usage is TRBV24-1 and J usage is TRBJ1-1; 7 nucleotides line up with TRBD1. The V gene's germline CDR1 is KGHDR and CDR2 SFDVKD. The CDR3 spans 16 residues. This CDR3 reads CATSDTDRESNPEAFF. The CDR3 bases are TGTGCCACCAGTGATACCGACAGGGAATCGAACCCTGAAGCTTTCTTT.

The CDR3 coding sequence is TGTGCCGCCGGTGAGGGTGCTTCGTGGAACACCATATATTTT. Its protein is CAAGEGASWNTIYF. The chain recombines TRBV19 with TRBJ1-3; D remains ambiguous. The germline V gene encodes CDR1 LNHDA and CDR2 SQIVND (reference sequence). The CDR3 sequence is 14 residues long. The ends were cut back, 11 bases at V and 7 bases at J, with 21 bases in the middle.

The V and J genes are TRBV19 and TRBJ1-1; D possibly corresponds to TRBD1 (5 bases). V shed 5 bases and J shed 2 bases, with 12 bases lying between them. The CDR3 has 14 amino acids. Germline CDR1 reads LNHDA; CDR2 reads SQIVND (reference sequence). The CDR3 bases are TGTGCCAGTAGTTGGGCGGGGGAAAACACTGAAGCTTTCTTT. This gives the protein CASSWAGENTEAFF.

The chain uses TRBV9 and TRBJ1-2; unclear D gene. The germline V and J ends were trimmed by 5 bases and 8 bases, with 19 bases remaining between them. From germline, CDR1 is SGDLS and CDR2 YYNGEE. This CDR3 has 14 residues. The CDR3 loop reads CASSYDQDIGGYTF. The CDR3 DNA reads TGTGCCAGCAGTTACGACCAGGATATCGGGGGCTACACCTTC.

The chain couples TRBV7-5 to TRBJ1-6; the table gives TRBD1 as D, unverified against the DNA. TRBV7-5 is designated a pseudogene. The CDR3 is 20 residues long. The DNA of the CDR3 is TGTGTCAGAAGCTCTCGAACCCGGGACAGGGGGCGCGCCTATAATTCACCCCTCCACTTT. Protein sequence: CVRSSRTRDRGRAYNSPLHF.

The V and J genes are TRBV19 and TRBJ1-4, with a possible D match to TRBD1 (5 bases). The CDR3 has 14 residues. Looked up from germline, CDR1 is LNHDA and CDR2 is SQIVND (reference sequence). V gave up 5 bases and J gave up 0 bases, with 7 bases separating them. As DNA, the CDR3 is TGTGCCAGTAGTCGAGGGGCAACTAATGAAAAACTGTTTTTT. Its protein product is CASSRGATNEKLFF.

This rearrangement joins TRBV10-2 to TRBJ1-1; a weak D match, TRBD1 (5 bases). The V gene lost 6 bases and the J gene lost 5 bases, with 10 bases spanning the gap. Germline V lookup: CDR1 WSHSY, CDR2 SAAADI. This CDR3 contains 12 residues. In nucleotides, the CDR3 is TGCGCCAGCAGGGACCAGGGAACTGAAGCTTTCTTT. This codes for CASRDQGTEAFF.

This chain links TRBV7-9 with TRBJ2-7; D remains ambiguous. V dropped 4 bases and J dropped 3 bases, with 13 bases sitting between them. The length of the CDR3 is 14 residues. Germline lookup yields CDR1 SEHNR and CDR2 FQNEAQ (reference sequence). The CDR3 bases are TGTGCCAGCAGCTCTCAAATGGAGCTCTACGAGCAGTACTTC. Its translation is CASSSQMELYEQYF.

The rearrangement uses TRBV7-6 and TRBJ1-1; the D is unclear. Germline V CDR1 and CDR2: SGHVS, FNYEAQ. This CDR3 is built from 15 residues. The ends were cut back, 1 base at V and 1 base at J, with 10 bases in the middle. The CDR3 sequence is CASSLGTDWNTEAFF. The CDR3, as DNA: TGTGCCAGCAGCTTAGGTACAGACTGGAACACTGAAGCTTTCTTT.

V usage is TRBV7-2 and J usage is TRBJ2-2; 7 bases are a match to TRBD2. The CDR3 sequence is 17 residues long. The germline V gene has CDR1 SGHTA and CDR2 FQGNSA. The V and J ends lost 1 base and 0 bases, in that order; junction bases with no gene match: 5. The DNA of the CDR3 is TGTGCCAGCAGCTTAGTAGGAGCGGGATCGAACACCGGGGAGCTGTTTTTT. Its translation is CASSLVGAGSNTGELFF.

This clone was observed a single time. This chain joins TRBV3-1 (or the pseudogene TRBV3-2) and TRBJ2-5; D is perhaps TRBD1 (5 bases). The CDR3 length is 15 residues. The germline gives CDR1 LGHDT, CDR2 YNNKEL (reference sequence). V lost 4 bases to trimming and J lost 1 base, with 13 bases between them. CDR3 residues: CASSRLRTSQETQYF. CDR3 in DNA: TGTGCCAGCAGCCGCCTAAGGACAAGCCAAGAGACCCAGTACTTC.

The chain joins TRBV6-5 to TRBJ2-2; D ambiguous. CDR1 and CDR2 from the germline V gene are MNHEY and SVGAGI. The CDR3 covers 12 residues. V was shortened by 2 bases and J by 6 bases, with 4 bases between the two germline ends. CDR3 protein: CASSYRAGELFF. CDR3 DNA sequence: TGTGCCAGCAGTTACAGGGCCGGGGAGCTGTTTTTT.

V gene TRBV6-5 combines with J gene TRBJ1-5, with D tentatively TRBD1 (6 bases). V gave up 6 bases and J gave up 3 bases, with 15 bases separating them. This CDR3 comprises 15 residues. CDR1 is MNHEY and CDR2 is SVGAGI in the germline V gene. The CDR3 spells CASRTQGQVNQPQHF. The CDR3 region has the DNA TGTGCCAGCAGAACACAGGGCCAGGTCAATCAGCCCCAGCATTTT.

V and J are TRBV10-2 and TRBJ1-1; TRBD1 is a possible D gene (5 bases). Germline V CDR1 and CDR2: WSHSY, SAAADI. Trimming removed 8 bases at V and 4 bases at J, with 14 bases between. The CDR3 spans 13 residues. The CDR3 nucleotides are TGCGCCAGCCAAAATGGGGGGAGCACTGAAGCTTTCTTT. Amino acid sequence: CASQNGGSTEAFF.

The genes are TRBV5-6 and TRBJ1-4; D not certain. The CDR3 loop spans 15 amino acids. V shed 4 bases and J shed 8 bases, with 18 bases lying between them. CDR1 and CDR2 from the germline V gene are SGHDT and YYEEEE. CDR3 coding DNA: TGTGCCAGCAGCCAAGCAGAGGATCTAATAGAAAAACTGTTTTTT. It is translated as CASSQAEDLIEKLFF.

The V call is TRBV4-1, the J call TRBJ1-1, with 7 bases lining up with TRBD1. The CDR3 has 14 residues. Germline V CDR1 and CDR2: MGHRA, YSYEKL. After removal of 3 bases from V and 6 bases from J, the junction contained 7 bases not matched to a gene. CDR3: CASSQTGLFSEAFF. The CDR3 DNA follows: TGCGCCAGCAGCCAGACAGGGTTGTTCTCTGAAGCTTTCTTT.